One sample yielded the 5 T cell receptor beta chains listed below, sequenced in a study of T cell responses to AZD1222 COVID-19 vaccine. The data were produced by immunoSEQ multiplex PCR, yet TCRdb's version contains in-frame clones alone and is incomplete. The sample has about 140,000 clones, approximately 92% seen once. The source was peripheral blood, collected 28 days after the second AZD1222 dose. These receptors all come from an adult who received the AZD1222 COVID-19 vaccine.

This chain connects TRBV5-6 to TRBJ1-1; 7 bases match TRBD1. This CDR3 is 14 amino acids long. Germline CDR1 and CDR2: SGHDT and YYEEEE. The J segment lost 0 bases and the V segment lost 5 bases, leaving 4 bases of the junction unmatched. In DNA, the CDR3 is TGTGCCAGCAGTCGACAGGGATTGAACACTGAAGCTTTCTTT. Translated, it gives CASSRQGLNTEAFF.

The chain is built from TRBV9 and TRBJ2-7; the D gene could be TRBD1 or TRBD2 (5 bases each). In germline, CDR1 is SGDLS, CDR2 YYNGEE. Trimming removed 2 bases from V and 6 bases from J, with 15 bases in between. The CDR3 runs 14 residues. CDR3 in DNA: TGTGCCAGCAGCGTCCGGGACCTGATCGCCGAGCAGTACTTC. Its protein product is CASSVRDLIAEQYF.

This sequence joins TRBV7-3 and TRBJ2-2, with 7 bases matching TRBD1. The length of the CDR3 is 16 residues. J was trimmed by 4 bases and V by 4 bases; bases with no gene match: 9. Germline V gene data show CDR1 as SGHTA and CDR2 as FQGTGA. CDR3 nucleotide sequence: TGTGCCAGCAGCTCATCCGGCACAGGGGTCACCGGGGAGCTGTTTTTT. This codes for CASSSSGTGVTGELFF.

The V and J genes are TRBV19 and TRBJ2-7; no firm D call. Trimming removed 7 bases from V and 2 bases from J, with 18 bases in between. Per the germline V gene, CDR1 is LNHDA and CDR2 is SQIVND (reference sequence). This CDR3 has 15 amino acids. The CDR3 bases are TGTGCCAGTAAGGCCGACACCCGAGGAACCTACGAGCAGTACTTC. This sequence encodes CASKADTRGTYEQYF.

The chain carries TRBV9 and TRBJ1-1; D call uncertain. Per the germline V gene, CDR1 is SGDLS and CDR2 is YYNGEE. V lost 0 bases and J lost 2, with 14 bases in between. This CDR3 region has 16 residues. CDR3 amino acids: CASSVEKGRYNTEAFF. Here the CDR3 DNA reads TGTGCCAGCAGCGTAGAGAAGGGTAGGTACAACACTGAAGCTTTCTTT. The variable domain in full, with the rest retrieved from reference TRBV9 and TRBJ1-1, is DSGVTQTPKHLITATGQRVTLRCSPRSGDLSVYWYQQSLDQGLQFLIQYYNGEERAKGNILERFSAQQFPDLHSELNLSSLELGDSALYFCASSVEKGRYNTEAFFGQGTRLTVV.